The clone carrying this T cell receptor beta chain was seen ten or more times. The CDR3 runs to 13 residues. Germline loops: CDR1 SEHNR, CDR2 FQNEAQ (reference sequence). The V gene lost 3 bases and the J gene lost 7 bases, with 12 bases spanning the gap. Preparing the TCRbeta library involved the use of unique molecular identifiers. TCRdb ran MiXCR on the PCR reads and lists one entry per CDR3 protein. This sample has 230,000 or so distinct CDR3 sequences, with about 12% found just once. This entry is derived from a study of T-cell reconstitution after alpha-beta-depleted transplantation in children.

This sample comprised PBMCs from the stem cell graft donor, obtained from the stem cell graft. The receptor comes from a human donor who donated a stem cell graft to a child with acute lymphoblastic leukemia. The V call is TRBV7-9, the J call TRBJ1-2, with D unresolved. CDR3 amino acids: CASSLEGDPGYTF. The CDR3 DNA follows: TGTGCCAGCAGCTTGGAGGGAGATCCTGGCTACACCTTC.